A single sample gave rise to the 29 T cell receptor beta chains below, sequenced in a study of somatic mutations in cytotoxic T cells in rheumatoid arthritis. Sequencing used immunoSEQ multiplex PCR; TCRdb keeps in-frame clones, though not all of them. This sample carries roughly 10,000 clones, about nine tenths of them seen once, and the ten largest clones take roughly 0.99%. Sequencing input: CD4+ T cells sorted from blood. The source of these receptors is a woman aged 18-29 years with rheumatoid arthritis.

The chain combines TRBV5-1 with TRBJ2-5, with D perhaps TRBD1 (7 bases). The V end was cut by 4 bases, the J end by 5 bases, with 21 bases between. The CDR3 is made up of 16 amino acids. From germline, CDR1 is SGHRS and CDR2 YFSETQ. The CDR3 loop reads CASSLGNRGGAETQYF. The CDR3 coding sequence is TGCGCCAGCAGCCTGGGGAACAGGGGAGGTGCGGAGACCCAGTACTTC.

The rearrangement uses TRBV5-1 and TRBJ1-1; D not certain. V was trimmed by 2 bases and J by 2 bases, leaving 13 bases between them. Looked up from germline, CDR1 is SGHRS and CDR2 is YFSETQ. This CDR3 is built from 15 residues. The CDR3 loop is CASSFPRGNNTEAFF. DNA of the CDR3: TGCGCCAGCAGCTTCCCGCGGGGAAACAACACTGAAGCTTTCTTT.

This chain joins TRBV18 and TRBJ1-5; unclear D gene. Germline CDR1 is KGHSH and CDR2 is LQKENI. V was clipped by 3 bases and J by 0 bases, with 12 bases between them. The CDR3 has 16 amino acids. CDR3 bases: TGTGCCAGCTCACCCGGGAGTCCATATAGCAATCAGCCCCAGCATTTT. Translation gives CASSPGSPYSNQPQHF.

The chain joins TRBV6-5 to TRBJ2-5; D not certain. The germline V and J ends were trimmed by 2 bases and 5 bases, with 3 bases remaining between them. Per germline, CDR1 MNHEY and CDR2 SVGAGI. The CDR3 is 11 amino acids. CDR3 amino acids: CASSYLETQYF. The CDR3 DNA is TGTGCCAGCAGTTACCTCGAGACCCAGTACTTC.

The chain combines TRBV5-1 with TRBJ2-1; TRBD2 aligns across 8 bases. This CDR3 comprises 15 residues. The V gene end was trimmed by 8 bases and the J gene end by 8 bases; junction bases not matched to a gene: 15. Germline V gene sequence: CDR1 SGHRS, CDR2 YFSETQ. Written as DNA, the CDR3 is TGCGCCAGTACAACCGCCGGGACTAGATACGATGAGCAGTTCTTC. Amino acid sequence: CASTTAGTRYDEQFF.

CDR3 region: CASSVGLAGGSGTDTQYF. The CDR3 DNA is TGTGCCAGCAGCGTAGGACTAGCGGGAGGGTCGGGCACAGATACGCAGTATTTT. The chain couples TRBV9 to TRBJ2-3; 14 bases match TRBD2. The trim removed 0 bases at V and 1 base at J, leaving 4 bases unmatched. CDR1 is SGDLS, CDR2 YYNGEE, per germline. This CDR3 region has 18 residues.

The chain recombines TRBV7-2 with TRBJ2-5, with D perhaps matching TRBD2 (6 bases). This CDR3 contains 15 residues. Germline CDR1 and CDR2: SGHTA and FQGNSA. V lost 1 base, J lost 2 bases, and 11 bases lay in between. The CDR3 reads CASSLGGTLQETQYF. The CDR3 DNA sequence: TGTGCCAGCAGCTTAGGAGGGACTTTACAAGAGACCCAGTACTTC.

The V call is TRBV2, the J call TRBJ2-7; D gene unclear. The CDR3 covers 11 residues. V was shortened by 6 bases and J by 1 base, with 4 bases between the two germline ends. The germline CDR1 and CDR2 sequences are SNHLY and FYNNEI. This chain's CDR3 is CASRYSYEQYF. DNA of the CDR3: TGTGCCAGCAGGTATTCCTACGAGCAGTACTTC.

The chain links TRBV28 to TRBJ2-7, with 8 positions matching TRBD2. The V segment lost 4 bases and the J segment 6 bases; nucleotides outside the gene matches: 20. CDR1 and CDR2 from the germline V gene are MDHEN and SYDVKM. The CDR3 contains 18 residues. The CDR3 DNA is TGTGCCAGCAGTTATATCCTGACTAGCGCTGGGATGGGGCTCGAGCAGTACTTC. It specifies CASSYILTSAGMGLEQYF. Looking up the rest from reference TRBV28 and TRBJ2-7 gives the full variable domain: DVKVTQSSRYLVKRTGEKVFLECVQDMDHENMFWYRQDPGLGLRLIYFSYDVKMKEKGDIPEGYSVSREKKERFSLILESASTNQTSMYLCASSYILTSAGMGLEQYFGPGTRLTVT.

The genes are TRBV9 and TRBJ1-1; no definite D call. This CDR3 spans 12 amino acids. From germline, CDR1 is SGDLS and CDR2 YYNGEE. V dropped 1 base and J dropped 5 bases, with 6 bases sitting between them. The CDR3 region is CASSVPGTEAFF. The CDR3 nucleotides read TGTGCCAGCAGCGTACCAGGAACTGAAGCTTTCTTT.

V is TRBV5-1 and J is TRBJ1-2; D may be TRBD1 (6 bases). The V and J ends lost 0 bases and 8 bases respectively, with 17 bases between them. The CDR3 contains 15 residues. Germline values: CDR1 SGHRS, CDR2 YFSETQ. CDR3 amino acids: CASSLAPGAPEGYTF. CDR3 in DNA: TGCGCCAGCAGCTTGGCCCCAGGGGCCCCAGAGGGCTACACCTTC.

The J gene is TRBJ2-5, the V gene TRBV7-9; D is possibly TRBD2 (5 bases). The end of the DNA fits TRBJ2-7 better, so the J call may be wrong. The length of the CDR3 is 15 residues. Germline V gives CDR1 SEHNR, CDR2 FQNEAQ (reference sequence). The CDR3 reads CASSSRRFGVGEQYF. The CDR3 bases are TGTGCCAGCAGCTCGAGACGGTTCGGGGTGGGCGAGCAGTACTTC.

V gene TRBV6-5 combines with J gene TRBJ1-1; 9 nucleotides agree with TRBD1. This CDR3 is built from 14 residues. Trimming cost V 7 bases and J 1 base; bases outside gene matches: 4. Germline CDR1 reads MNHEY; CDR2 reads SVGAGI. The CDR3 spells CASKRGQGNTEAFF. CDR3 DNA: TGTGCCAGCAAAAGGGGACAGGGGAACACTGAAGCTTTCTTT.

J is TRBJ2-1 and V is TRBV28; tentative D call: TRBD2 (6 bases). CDR3 length: 17 amino acids. Trimming took off 6 bases at V and 4 bases at J, with 22 bases between the two ends. CDR1 MDHEN and CDR2 SYDVKM come from the germline V gene. CDR3 coding DNA: TGTGCCAGCAGCCTAAACCCCTTTTCCGGGACTTACAATGAGCAGTTCTTC. It encodes CASSLNPFSGTYNEQFF.

The rearrangement joins TRBV5-1 to TRBJ2-2, with 13 positions matching TRBD2. The CDR3 has 17 amino acids. Germline loops: CDR1 SGHRS, CDR2 YFSETQ. Trimming took 3 bases from V and 0 from J; bases not matched to a gene: 2. CDR3 loop: CASSSGTSGANTGELFF. The CDR3 DNA reads TGCGCCAGCAGCTCCGGGACTAGCGGGGCGAACACCGGGGAGCTGTTTTTT. The variable domain in full, with the rest retrieved from reference TRBV5-1 and TRBJ2-2, is KAGVTQTPRYLIKTRGQQVTLSCSPISGHRSVSWYQQTPGQGLQFLFEYFSETQRNKGNFPGRFSGRQFSNSRSEMNVSTLELGDSALYLCASSSGTSGANTGELFFGEGSRLTVL.

V usage is TRBV28 and J usage is TRBJ2-7; tentative D call: TRBD1 (6 bases). The germline V gene encodes CDR1 MDHEN and CDR2 SYDVKM. V lost 3 bases to trimming and J lost 1 base, with 13 bases between them. The CDR3 has 15 amino acids. This chain's CDR3 is CASSFRQGLSYEQYF. The CDR3 nucleotides are TGTGCCAGCAGTTTCCGGCAGGGGCTGTCCTACGAGCAGTACTTC.

This chain uses TRBV19 with TRBJ1-5; the match to TRBD1 covers 7 bases. This CDR3 has 14 amino acids. The germline CDR1 and CDR2 sequences are LNHDA and SQIVND (reference sequence). The V segment lost 7 bases and the J segment 6 bases; nucleotides outside the gene matches: 9. The CDR3 bases are TGTGCCAGTACTCTTATTACAGGGGTTCAGCCCCAGCATTTT. As protein: CASTLITGVQPQHF.

The chain recombines TRBV28 with TRBJ1-1; possibly TRBD1 for D (6 bases). The CDR3 is made up of 11 amino acids. Germline V lookup: CDR1 MDHEN, CDR2 SYDVKM. V lost 8 bases and J 11 bases, leaving 15 bases between the germline ends. The CDR3 loop reads CASLDRTRAFF. The DNA for the CDR3 is TGTGCCAGCCTGGACAGAACCAGGGCTTTCTTT.

The V gene is TRBV19, the J gene TRBJ1-1; TRBD1 might be the D (6 bases). The CDR3 length is 15 residues. The V end lost 7 bases, the J end lost 0 bases, and 15 bases lay between the germline ends. CDR1 is LNHDA and CDR2 is SQIVND in the germline V gene (reference sequence). The CDR3 coding sequence is TGTGCCAGTAATAGGGGGACATTGATGAACACTGAAGCTTTCTTT. Its protein is CASNRGTLMNTEAFF. Combining the CDR3 with reference TRBV19 and TRBJ1-1 gives the whole variable domain DGGITQSPKYLFRKEGQNVTLSCEQNLNHDAMYWYRQDPGQGLRLIYYSQIVNDFQKGDIAEGYSVSREKKESFPLTVTSAQKNPTAFYLCASNRGTLMNTEAFFGQGTRLTVV.

V usage is TRBV7-2 and J usage is TRBJ2-3, with TRBD2 identical over 10 bases. This CDR3 has 17 residues. V lost 0 bases, J lost 6 bases, and 9 bases stayed unmatched. CDR1 is SGHTA, CDR2 FQGNSA, per germline. The CDR3 nucleotides are TGTGCCAGCAGCTTAGCGAGTAGCGGGGGGCGGATGGATACGCAGTATTTT. Amino acids: CASSLASSGGRMDTQYF.

The chain has TRBV6-6 and TRBJ2-1; 12 nucleotides match TRBD2. There are 15 residues in the CDR3. Germline V CDR1 and CDR2: MNHNY, SVGAGI (reference sequence). V trimming: 4 bases; J trimming: 5 bases; junction bases outside the gene matches: 3. In DNA form, the CDR3 reads TGTGCCAGCAGTTGGACTAGCGGGGATCACAATGAGCAGTTCTTC. As protein: CASSWTSGDHNEQFF.

This clone was counted a single time. CDR3 bases: TGTGCCAGTAGTAGCGGGTCGAACACCGGGGAGCTGTTTTTT. This codes for CASSSGSNTGELFF. The chain recombines TRBV19 with TRBJ2-2; D is possibly TRBD2 (5 bases). CDR1 and CDR2 from the germline V gene are LNHDA and SQIVND (reference sequence). CDR3 length: 14 residues. V gave up 4 bases and J gave up 0 bases, with 6 bases separating them.

The chain employs TRBV5-1 and TRBJ2-7, with D possibly matching TRBD2 (6 bases). The CDR3 runs to 14 residues. The V gene lost 2 bases and the J gene lost 1 base, with 10 bases spanning the gap. CDR1 is SGHRS and CDR2 is YFSETQ in the germline V gene. The CDR3, as DNA: TGCGCCAGCAGCTTTAATGGGGGGTCCTACGAGCAGTACTTC. Protein sequence: CASSFNGGSYEQYF.

The chain combines TRBV6-1 with TRBJ1-2; TRBD1 is a possible D gene (6 bases). The CDR3 consists of 16 residues. Germline V gives CDR1 MNHNS, CDR2 SASEGT. The ends were cut back, 4 bases at V and 5 bases at J, with 20 bases in the middle. DNA of the CDR3: TGTGCCAGCAGTGGGGCCGGGGGGGCTGGTAAATATGGCTACACCTTC. The encoded protein is CASSGAGGAGKYGYTF.

The V call is TRBV6-5, the J call TRBJ1-3; D not resolved. Trimming removed 6 bases at V and 0 bases at J, with 12 bases between. The CDR3 is 15 residues long. Germline V gene data show CDR1 as MNHEY and CDR2 as SVGAGI. CDR3 coding DNA: TGTGCCAGCAGCCAATACAGCAGCTCTGGAAACACCATATATTTT. Translating gives CASSQYSSSGNTIYF.

This sequence joins TRBV5-1 and TRBJ1-4, with TRBD1 identical over 10 bases. The CDR3 is 15 amino acids. The J segment lost 7 bases and the V segment lost 4 bases, leaving 7 bases of the junction unmatched. Germline CDR1 SGHRS, CDR2 YFSETQ. The CDR3 reads CASSAPGTGAEKLFF. In DNA form, the CDR3 reads TGCGCCAGCAGCGCCCCCGGGACAGGGGCTGAAAAACTGTTTTTT.

This chain links TRBV19 with TRBJ1-3; maybe TRBD1 (5 bases). The CDR3 contains 14 residues. Germline V gene data show CDR1 as LNHDA and CDR2 as SQIVND (reference sequence). Trimming pared 9 bases from V and 0 bases from J, leaving 12 bases between. Written as DNA, the CDR3 is TGTGCCAGCCGAGACAGTTCCTCTGGAAACACCATATATTTT. Translating gives CASRDSSSGNTIYF.

The rearrangement links TRBV18 to TRBJ2-3; no definite D call. Per germline, CDR1 KGHSH and CDR2 LQKENI. The CDR3 sequence is 12 residues long. V lost 4 bases to trimming and J lost 6 bases, with 8 bases between them. CDR3 in DNA: TGTGCCAGCTCACGTAATGAGGATACGCAGTATTTT. It codes for CASSRNEDTQYF.

The V gene is TRBV5-8, the J gene TRBJ2-3; TRBD1 agrees at 7 bases. V was clipped by 4 bases and J by 0 bases; unmatched bases: 8. Germline V CDR1 and CDR2: SGHTS, YDEGEE. The length of the CDR3 is 16 residues. The CDR3 sequence is CASSPGQVPSTDTQYF. The CDR3 DNA sequence: TGTGCCAGCAGCCCCGGACAGGTTCCAAGCACAGATACGCAGTATTTT.